This T cell receptor beta chain was retrieved from a study of T cell changes during pregnancy in multiple sclerosis. Produced via immunoSEQ multiplex PCR; TCRdb's table is partial and in-frame only. The sample carries approximately 80,000 clones, 94% recorded once. Looked up from germline, CDR1 is SGHTA and CDR2 is FQGNSA. Trimming removed 5 bases from V and 6 bases from J; junction bases left unmatched: 8. The CDR3 contains 15 residues. Material: peripheral blood, obtained in the second trimester of pregnancy. The V call is TRBV7-2, the J call TRBJ2-3, with 10 nucleotides matching TRBD2. The TCR originated in a female donor in good health, enrolled as a control in a pregnancy study. CDR3 in DNA: TGTGCCAGCAGCATAATAGCGGGAGGATCGGATACGCAGTATTTT. Translating it yields CASSIIAGGSDTQYF.